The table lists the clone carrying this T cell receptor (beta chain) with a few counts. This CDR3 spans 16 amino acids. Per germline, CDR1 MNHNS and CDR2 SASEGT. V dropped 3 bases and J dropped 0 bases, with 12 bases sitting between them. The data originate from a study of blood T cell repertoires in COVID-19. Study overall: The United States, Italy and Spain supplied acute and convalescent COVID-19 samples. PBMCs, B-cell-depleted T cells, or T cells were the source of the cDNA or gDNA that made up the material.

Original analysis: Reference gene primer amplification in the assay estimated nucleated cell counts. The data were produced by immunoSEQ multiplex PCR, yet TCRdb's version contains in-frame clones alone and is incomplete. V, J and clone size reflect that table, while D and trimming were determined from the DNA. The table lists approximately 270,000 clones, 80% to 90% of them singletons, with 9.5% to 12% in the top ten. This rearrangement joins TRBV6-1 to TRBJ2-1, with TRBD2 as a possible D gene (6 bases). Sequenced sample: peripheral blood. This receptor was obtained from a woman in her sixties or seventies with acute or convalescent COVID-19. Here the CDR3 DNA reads TGTGCCAGCAGTGAGGGACTGCTGCACTCCTACAATGAGCAGTTCTTC. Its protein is CASSEGLLHSYNEQFF.